This entry concerns a single T cell receptor beta chain. The germline V gene has CDR1 MGHDK and CDR2 SYGVNS. This CDR3 has 15 amino acids. V lost 0 bases and J 3 bases, leaving 10 bases between the germline ends. Here immunoSEQ multiplex PCR was the method, and the copy in TCRdb shows in-frame clones only, minus some. The sample consists of 150,000 to 200,000 clones, around 84% of them appearing once. The sample is drawn from a study of blood T cell repertoires in COVID-19. Background on the study: COVID-19 samples from acute and convalescent phases originated in the United States, Italy and Spain.

Participants spanned ages about 18 to 100 years and resided in 24 US areas. Participant-reported clinical history was the basis for cohort assignment. The recovered donors of Cohort 3 showed two negative PCRs, clearance, or symptom resolution. Sequencing was done on a sample of PBMCs or T cells enriched from blood (not recorded which). This sequence joins TRBV25-1 and TRBJ2-3; D possibly corresponds to TRBD1 (6 bases). This TCR was recovered from a man in his forties who had recovered from COVID-19. The CDR3 spells CASSEYVRGTDTQYF. DNA of the CDR3: TGTGCCAGCAGTGAATATGTCAGGGGAACAGATACGCAGTATTTT.